One sample yielded the 24 T cell receptor beta chains listed below, sequenced in a study of control samples from healthy donors and cancer patients. Using immunoSEQ multiplex PCR, the repertoire was profiled, and TCRdb retains in-frame clones only, with some absent. The sample records approximately 27,000 clones, 85% being singletons. What was sequenced was PBMCs. These receptor sequences come from an older woman with head and neck cancer.

This clone was detected only a few times. The chain employs TRBV3-1 (or the pseudogene TRBV3-2) and TRBJ2-1; D gene unclear. The CDR3 is 14 amino acids. V lost 0 bases and J lost 8, with 11 bases in between. CDR1 is LGHDT, CDR2 YNNKEL, per germline (reference sequence). The CDR3 DNA reads as TGTGCCAGCAGCCAAGATCACGGTTGCGATGAGCAGTTCTTC. Protein: CASSQDHGCDEQFF.

This clone was recorded once. The V and J genes are TRBV7-6 and TRBJ1-4, with D perhaps matching TRBD1 (6 bases). There are 15 residues in the CDR3. The V end lost 1 base, the J end lost 4 bases, and 10 bases lay between the germline ends. Germline CDR1 reads SGHVS; CDR2 reads FNYEAQ. This chain's CDR3 is CASSLETGHNEKLFF. DNA for the CDR3: TGTGCCAGCAGCTTAGAGACAGGTCATAATGAAAAACTGTTTTTT. Drawing the rest from reference TRBV7-6 and TRBJ1-4, the complete variable domain is GAGVSQSPRYKVTKRGQDVALRCDPISGHVSLYWYRQALGQGPEFLTYFNYEAQQDKSGLPNDRFSAERPEGSISTLTIQRTEQRDSAMYRCASSLETGHNEKLFFGSGTQLSVL.

This clone was detected once. The V call is TRBV7-8, the J call TRBJ2-1; D may be TRBD2 (6 bases). V lost 1 base and J 4 bases, leaving 14 bases between the germline ends. Germline V gene sequence: CDR1 SGHVS, CDR2 FQNEAQ. This CDR3 is built from 16 residues. CDR3 DNA: TGTGCCAGCAGCTTAGATTCGGCAGGGACTTACAATGAGCAGTTCTTC. Amino acid sequence: CASSLDSAGTYNEQFF.

V is TRBV19 and J is TRBJ2-7; 10 nucleotides line up with TRBD1. Germline assignment: CDR1 LNHDA and CDR2 SQIVND (reference sequence). The length of the CDR3 is 14 residues. Trimming removed 4 bases from V and 5 bases from J; junction bases left unmatched: 5. The CDR3 loop reads CASSTGTGANEQYF. The CDR3 coding sequence is TGTGCCAGTAGTACCGGGACAGGGGCAAACGAGCAGTACTTC.

The genes are TRBV5-1 and TRBJ2-3; 7 bases align to TRBD1. V shed 4 bases, J shed 2 bases, and the junction held 10 bases outside the gene matches. CDR1 and CDR2 from the germline V gene are SGHRS and YFSETQ. This CDR3 has 16 amino acids. The CDR3 DNA follows: TGCGCCAGCAGCCCCAACGTGGGACAGCACACAGATACGCAGTATTTT. The encoded protein is CASSPNVGQHTDTQYF. The entire variable domain, with the rest obtained from reference TRBV5-1 and TRBJ2-3, is as follows: KAGVTQTPRYLIKTRGQQVTLSCSPISGHRSVSWYQQTPGQGLQFLFEYFSETQRNKGNFPGRFSGRQFSNSRSEMNVSTLELGDSALYLCASSPNVGQHTDTQYFGPGTRLTVL.

This clone was seen just once. The rearrangement links TRBV5-5 to TRBJ1-4; D unresolved. Germline CDR1 SGHKS, CDR2 YYEKEE (reference sequence). V was pared by 1 base and J by 0 bases, with 10 bases between. This CDR3 comprises 16 residues. For the CDR3, the DNA is TGTGCCAGCAGCTTGAATTATATTGCAACTAATGAAAAACTGTTTTTT. This gives the protein CASSLNYIATNEKLFF.

The CDR3 sequence: CASSLATGAIFEAPLHF. CDR3 nucleotide sequence: TGTGCCAGCAGCTTAGCGACAGGGGCGATATTTGAGGCACCCCTCCACTTT. The chain is built from TRBV7-9 and TRBJ1-6; 8 nucleotides align to TRBD1. This CDR3 is built from 17 residues. CDR1 is SEHNR and CDR2 is FQNEAQ in the germline V gene (reference sequence). J lost 11 bases, V lost 0 bases, and 12 bases had no gene match. The complete variable domain, with remaining parts taken from reference TRBV7-9 and TRBJ1-6, reads DTGVSQNPRHKITKRGQNVTFRCDPISEHNRLYWYRQTLGQGPEFLTYFQNEAQLEKSRLLSDRFSAERPKGSFSTLEIQRTEQGDSAMYLCASSLATGAIFEAPLHFGNGTRLTVT.

The chain has TRBV4-3 and TRBJ2-3; D uncertain. V was pared by 0 bases and J by 5 bases, with 6 bases between. CDR1 is LGHNA and CDR2 is YSLEER in the germline V gene. The CDR3 is made up of 13 amino acids. CDR3 bases: TGCGCCAGCAGCCAAGATATTCTAGATACGCAGTATTTT. Amino acid sequence: CASSQDILDTQYF.

The chain links TRBV3-1 (or the pseudogene TRBV3-2) to TRBJ2-7; D possibly corresponds to TRBD1 (6 bases). The CDR3 sequence is 16 residues long. In germline, CDR1 is LGHDT, CDR2 YNNKEL (reference sequence). Trimming left V 0 bases short and J 4 bases short, with 16 bases between. The CDR3 loop is CASSQDTTGPLYEQYF. The CDR3 DNA reads as TGTGCCAGCAGCCAAGATACAACAGGGCCATTGTACGAGCAGTACTTC.

The chain joins TRBV6-5 to TRBJ1-6; TRBD1 matches 7 bases. The CDR3 spans 14 residues. The germline V gene has CDR1 MNHEY and CDR2 SVGAGI. V dropped 2 bases and J dropped 5; count of bases not matched to a gene: 0. CDR3 nucleotides: TGTGCCAGCAGTTACGGGACAGATAATTCACCCCTCCACTTT. This translates into CASSYGTDNSPLHF.

CDR3 loop: CASSLEETQYF. The CDR3 coding sequence is TGCGCCAGCAGCCTAGAAGAGACCCAGTACTTC. The rearrangement uses TRBV5-1 and TRBJ2-5; D gene ambiguous. This CDR3 spans 11 amino acids. Germline V CDR1 and CDR2: SGHRS, YFSETQ. The V gene lost 4 bases and the J gene lost 3 bases, with 4 bases spanning the gap.

This chain joins TRBV7-9 and TRBJ1-2; no clear D. Germline V CDR1 and CDR2: SEHNR, FQNEAQ (reference sequence). V lost 5 bases, J lost 3 bases, and 13 bases lay in between. The CDR3 sequence is 14 residues long. As DNA, the CDR3 is TGTGCCAGCAGCGAACGCGCCGGCTACTATGGCTACACCTTC. Its translation is CASSERAGYYGYTF.

This rearrangement joins TRBV3-1 (or the pseudogene TRBV3-2) to TRBJ1-3; 10 bases map to TRBD1. The CDR3 spans 15 residues. Germline-derived CDR1 and CDR2 are LGHDT and YNNKEL (reference sequence). J lost 4 bases, V lost 4 bases, and 4 bases had no gene match. As DNA, the CDR3 is TGTGCCAGCAGCCGGGACAGGGGTGCAGGAAACACCATATATTTT. Its protein product is CASSRDRGAGNTIYF.

The chain joins TRBV30 to TRBJ2-5; 7 positions match TRBD2. Per the germline V gene, CDR1 is GTSNPN and CDR2 is SVGIG (reference sequence). The ends lost 0 bases at V and 4 bases at J; junction bases unmatched: 2. The CDR3 runs to 13 residues. The CDR3 spells CAWSVTSAETQYF. The CDR3 coding sequence is TGTGCCTGGAGTGTAACTAGCGCAGAGACCCAGTACTTC.

The chain uses TRBV5-1 and TRBJ1-4; the match to TRBD1 covers 10 bases. Trimming at V came to 2 bases and at J to 7 bases, leaving 2 bases not matched to a gene. The CDR3 extends over 14 amino acids. CDR1 is SGHRS, CDR2 YFSETQ, per germline. CDR3 sequence (DNA): TGCGCCAGCAGCTTCGGACAGGGGGGTGAAAAACTGTTTTTT. Its translation: CASSFGQGGEKLFF.

The chain has TRBV5-1 and TRBJ2-1; TRBD2 matches at 9 bases. This CDR3 contains 17 residues. J was trimmed by 5 bases and V by 4 bases; bases with no gene match: 13. Per the germline V gene, CDR1 is SGHRS and CDR2 is YFSETQ. CDR3 sequence reads: CASSPTQGLAEHNEQFF. CDR3 nucleotide sequence: TGCGCCAGCAGCCCCACCCAGGGACTAGCTGAACACAATGAGCAGTTCTTC.

The chain is built from TRBV9 and TRBJ2-2; D possibly corresponds to TRBD2 (5 bases). Germline assignment: CDR1 SGDLS and CDR2 YYNGEE. CDR3 size: 16 residues. V shed 0 bases and J shed 0 bases, with 9 bases lying between them. CDR3 residues: CASSVGLAANTGELFF. CDR3 sequence (DNA): TGTGCCAGCAGCGTAGGGCTAGCTGCGAACACCGGGGAGCTGTTTTTT.

This chain uses TRBV4-1 with TRBJ2-5; TRBD1 aligns across 7 bases. J was trimmed by 11 bases and V by 4 bases; bases with no gene match: 7. The CDR3 is 12 amino acids. Germline V gene data show CDR1 as MGHRA and CDR2 as YSYEKL. The CDR3, as DNA: TGCGCCAGCAGCCCGGAATTGGGACAGCAGTACTTC. Amino acid sequence: CASSPELGQQYF.

The J gene is TRBJ1-2, the V gene TRBV15; D gene uncertain. CDR1 and CDR2 (germline): LNHNV, YYDKDF (reference sequence). The V gene lost 1 base and the J gene lost 1 base, with 10 bases spanning the gap. The CDR3 totals 15 residues. In nucleotides, the CDR3 is TGTGCCACCAGCAGAGCCGGAGGTCGTAACTATGGCTACACCTTC. Its translation: CATSRAGGRNYGYTF. Using reference TRBV15 and TRBJ1-2 for the parts outside the CDR3, the full variable domain is DAMVIQNPRYQVTQFGKPVTLSCSQTLNHNVMYWYQQKSSQAPKLLFHYYDKDFNNEADTPDNFQSRRPNTSFCFLDIRSPGLGDTAMYLCATSRAGGRNYGYTFGSGTRLTVV.

The chain is built from TRBV9 and TRBJ2-1; TRBD2 agrees at 9 bases. This CDR3 spans 15 amino acids. Losses at the gene ends were 5 bases for V and 2 bases for J; bases not matched to a gene: 5. In germline, CDR1 is SGDLS, CDR2 YYNGEE. CDR3 region: CASSAAGGPYNEQFF. The CDR3, as DNA: TGTGCCAGCAGTGCCGCGGGGGGGCCCTACAATGAGCAGTTCTTC.

This clone was seen only once. The genes are TRBV12-5 and TRBJ2-7; TRBD1 aligns across 9 bases. CDR1 LGHNT and CDR2 FRNRAP come from the germline V gene. This CDR3 has 14 residues. Trimming at V came to 5 bases and at J to 3 bases, leaving 5 bases not matched to a gene. The CDR3 DNA sequence: TGTGCTAGTGGTACGACAGGGGGGAACTACGAGCAGTACTTC. It yields the protein CASGTTGGNYEQYF.

This clone was seen a handful of times. This chain uses TRBV29-1 with TRBJ2-1; D is uncertain. Trimming pared 3 bases from V and 6 bases from J, leaving 6 bases between. This CDR3 spans 11 amino acids. CDR1 is SQVTM and CDR2 is ANQGSEA in the germline V gene. The CDR3 nucleotides are TGCAGCGTTGATCGCGGCAATGAGCAGTTCTTC. It translates to CSVDRGNEQFF.

The chain employs TRBV10-2 and TRBJ2-2; perhaps TRBD2 as D (5 bases). Per the germline V gene, CDR1 is WSHSY and CDR2 is SAAADI. The CDR3 spans 16 residues. Trimming pared 2 bases from V and 8 bases from J, leaving 18 bases between. The chain's CDR3 is CASSEPLAGFRGELFF. CDR3 coding DNA: TGCGCCAGCAGTGAGCCGCTAGCCGGCTTCAGGGGGGAGCTGTTTTTT.

This rearrangement joins TRBV5-1 to TRBJ2-3; TRBD2 aligns across 8 bases. CDR1 and CDR2 from the germline V gene are SGHRS and YFSETQ. The CDR3 has 15 amino acids. With 3 bases clipped from V and 6 bases from J, the junction kept 9 bases outside the gene matches. The CDR3 DNA sequence: TGCGCCAGCAGCTCTACGGAAGCGGGAGCTGATACGCAGTATTTT. Residues: CASSSTEAGADTQYF. Variable domain in full (rest from reference TRBV5-1 and TRBJ2-3): KAGVTQTPRYLIKTRGQQVTLSCSPISGHRSVSWYQQTPGQGLQFLFEYFSETQRNKGNFPGRFSGRQFSNSRSEMNVSTLELGDSALYLCASSSTEAGADTQYFGPGTRLTVL.